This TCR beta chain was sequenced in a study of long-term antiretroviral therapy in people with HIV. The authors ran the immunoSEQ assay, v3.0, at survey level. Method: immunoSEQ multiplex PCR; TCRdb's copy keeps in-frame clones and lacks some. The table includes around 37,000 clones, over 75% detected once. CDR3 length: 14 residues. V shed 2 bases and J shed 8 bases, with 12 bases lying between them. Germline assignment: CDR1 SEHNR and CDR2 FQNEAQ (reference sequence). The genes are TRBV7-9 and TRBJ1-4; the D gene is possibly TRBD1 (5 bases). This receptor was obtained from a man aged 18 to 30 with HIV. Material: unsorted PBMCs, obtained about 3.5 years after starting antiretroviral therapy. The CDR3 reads CASSLIREKEKLFF. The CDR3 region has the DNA TGTGCCAGCAGCTTAATCAGGGAGAAAGAAAAACTGTTTTTT.